This TCR beta chain was identified in a study of post-analysis software for immune sequencing data. The length of the CDR3 is 16 residues. V was cut by 7 bases and J by 1 base, with 21 bases left in between. From germline, CDR1 is SGHRS and CDR2 YFSETQ. Included in the TCR beta cDNA libraries were unique molecular identifiers. TCRdb passed the PCR reads through MiXCR, listing each CDR3 protein once. The sample has about 820,000 distinct CDR3 sequences; roughly 50% are singletons. Findings and caveats of the study: TRBV segments more frequent in patients than in controls numbered about five and included TRBV5-6, TRBV5-1 and TRBV20-1.

This clonotype occurred a few times. The antigen remains undetermined. Sequenced input: blood. The chain recombines TRBV5-1 with TRBJ2-7; D unclear. This TCR came from a girl aged 10-17 years with multiple sclerosis. DNA for the CDR3: TGCGCCAGCGGCATTTTCAGCGCATCACCTTCCTACGAGCAGTACTTC. As protein: CASGIFSASPSYEQYF. Using reference TRBV5-1 and TRBJ2-7 for the parts outside the CDR3, the full variable domain is KAGVTQTPRYLIKTRGQQVTLSCSPISGHRSVSWYQQTPGQGLQFLFEYFSETQRNKGNFPGRFSGRQFSNSRSEMNVSTLELGDSALYLCASGIFSASPSYEQYFGPGTRLTVT.